This is a list of T cell receptor beta chains from one sample in a study of Tregs in tolerant kidney transplant recipients. Some clones are missing from TCRdb's copy, which holds only in-frame ones; the method was immunoSEQ multiplex PCR. The data show about 60,000 clones, about nine tenths seen once. The starting material was CD8+ T cells from blood, obtained before the transplant. The source is a human donor who received a combined kidney and bone marrow transplant. Each CDR3 is given with its conserved first and last residue. The order of the fields is V gene, clone size, D gene, J gene, CDR3 DNA, CDR3 protein. The D gene is left open where the match is weak. Where a row states a size, it is once, few, many or the class of an expanded clone; other rows omit it.

TRBV30,NA,NA,TRBJ2-7,TGTGCCTGGAGTCCAGGGTTGGGATCCCACGAGCAGTACTTC,CAWSPGLGSHEQYF
TRBV4-1,NA,TRBD1,TRBJ2-4,TGCGCCAGCAGCCAAGCGCCCACAGGGGTATGGTGGGATAAGGCCAAAAACATTCAGTACTTC,CASSQAPTGVWWDKAKNIQYF
TRBV7-8,NA,NA,TRBJ1-1,TGTGCCAGCAGCTTAATGCACGCGGGGACTGAAGCTTTCTTT,CASSLMHAGTEAFF
TRBV7-8,NA,NA,TRBJ1-2,TGTGCCAGCAGCTTCAACAGGGATCAAGGCTACACCTTC,CASSFNRDQGYTF
TRBV10-1,NA,NA,TRBJ2-7,TGCGCCAGCAGTGAGTCAAAGCACAGGAGCTCGTTCGAACTAAACTACGAGCAGTACTTC,CASSESKHRSSFELNYEQYF
TRBV12-5,once,TRBD1,TRBJ2-2,TGTGCTAGTGGTTTGGTCGGGACAGGTAACACCGGGGAGCTGTTTTTT,CASGLVGTGNTGELFF
TRBV7-9,NA,TRBD1,TRBJ2-2,TGTGCCAGCAGCTCCCCGGTGACAGGGGATACCGGGGAGCTGTTTTTT,CASSSPVTGDTGELFF
TRBV25-1,NA,TRBD2,TRBJ2-1,TGTGCCAGCAGAGCCGGCGGGAGCGGCATCTACAATGAGCAGTTCTTC,CASRAGGSGIYNEQFF
TRBV11-2,once,NA,TRBJ2-7,TGTGCCAGCAGCCCCGGGACAACCACCTACGAGCAGTACTTC,CASSPGTTTYEQYF
TRBV11-2,NA,NA,TRBJ1-2,TGTGCCAGCAGCTCCCCAGGGTCTCCCGACTACACCTTC,CASSSPGSPDYTF
TRBV9,once,TRBD2,TRBJ2-7,TGTGCCAGCAGCGCCAGCGGGGGGGCTGGGGAGCAGTACTTC,CASSASGGAGEQYF
TRBV7-8,NA,NA,TRBJ1-5,TGTGCCAGCAGCTTAGGGGCGCGGGGGCCCCAGCATTTT,CASSLGARGPQHF
TRBV12-5,NA,TRBD2,TRBJ2-1,TGTGCTAGTGGACCTACCACCGGGGGGGGATACAATGAGCAGTTCTTC,CASGPTTGGGYNEQFF
TRBV11-2,NA,TRBD2,TRBJ2-1,TGTGCCAGCACCGGTAGCGGGCCATACAATGAGCAGTTCTTC,CASTGSGPYNEQFF
TRBV29-1,NA,NA,TRBJ1-2,TGCAGCGCCGAGAATAACTATGGCTACACCTTC,CSAENNYGYTF
TRBV7-7,NA,NA,TRBJ2-5,TGTGCCAGCAGCTTAGGCCAGGGGTACCAAGAGACCCAGTACTTC,CASSLGQGYQETQYF
TRBV2,NA,NA,TRBJ1-6,TGTGCCAGGAGGGGGTTTGGGGAACCCCTCCACTTT,CARRGFGEPLHF
TRBV15,NA,TRBD1,TRBJ1-2,TGTGCCACCAGCAGTAACAGGGGTGCTAACTATGGCTACACCTTC,CATSSNRGANYGYTF
TRBV15,NA,TRBD1,TRBJ2-3,TGTGCCACCAGCAAAGCGGGACAGGGAACAGATACGCAGTATTTT,CATSKAGQGTDTQYF
TRBV13,NA,NA,TRBJ2-3,TGTGCCAGCAGCTCGCCAGGGTACCGTTCCGGAAGCACAGATACGCAGTATTTT,CASSSPGYRSGSTDTQYF
TRBV5-6,NA,NA,TRBJ1-2,TGTGCCAGCAGCCCCGGGGTAGGAGGCTATGGCTACACCTTC,CASSPGVGGYGYTF
TRBV6-1,NA,NA,TRBJ2-7,TGTGCCAGCAGGGGACACCCAGACTCCTACGAGCAGTACTTC,CASRGHPDSYEQYF
TRBV7-2,NA,NA,TRBJ2-7,TGTGCCAGCAGGGGGGGGGCCTCCTACGAGCAGTACTTC,CASRGGASYEQYF
TRBV19,NA,TRBD2,TRBJ2-5,TGTGCCAGTACTTCCGGGGAGGGAGGTCAAGAGACCCAGTACTTC,CASTSGEGGQETQYF
TRBV4-1,NA,TRBD1,TRBJ1-2,TGCGCCAGCAGCCAAGAGACGGGACAGCTCTATGGCTACACCTTC,CASSQETGQLYGYTF
TRBV2,NA,TRBD1,TRBJ1-4,TGTGCCAGCAGTGAAGCTTACAGGGGTAATGAAAAACTGTTTTTT,CASSEAYRGNEKLFF
TRBV28,NA,NA,TRBJ1-5,TGTGCCAGCAGTTACCCAGAGGAAACTTATAGCAATCAGCCCCAGCATTTT,CASSYPEETYSNQPQHF
TRBV7-2,NA,NA,TRBJ1-6,TGTGCCAGCAGCCCGAGCCTTTCAGGGGCTGGGAATTCACCCCTCCACTTT,CASSPSLSGAGNSPLHF
TRBV27,once,TRBD1,TRBJ2-7,TGTGCCAGCAGTTTATACCAGGGGGCATATAAGTACTTC,CASSLYQGAYKYF
TRBV19,NA,NA,TRBJ2-7,TGTGCCAGTAGTACTACCGGGGGATTGAACGAGCAGTACTTC,CASSTTGGLNEQYF
TRBV28,NA,NA,TRBJ2-5,TGTGCCAGCAGCCCATTGGACTTACAAGAGACCCAGTACTTC,CASSPLDLQETQYF
TRBV4-1,NA,NA,TRBJ1-6,TGCGCCAGCAGCCAAGCGGTGAATTCCCCCCTCCACTTT,CASSQAVNSPLHF
TRBV29-1,once,TRBD1,TRBJ2-3,TGCAGCAACACAGGGGGTAGGACAGATACGCAGTATTTT,CSNTGGRTDTQYF